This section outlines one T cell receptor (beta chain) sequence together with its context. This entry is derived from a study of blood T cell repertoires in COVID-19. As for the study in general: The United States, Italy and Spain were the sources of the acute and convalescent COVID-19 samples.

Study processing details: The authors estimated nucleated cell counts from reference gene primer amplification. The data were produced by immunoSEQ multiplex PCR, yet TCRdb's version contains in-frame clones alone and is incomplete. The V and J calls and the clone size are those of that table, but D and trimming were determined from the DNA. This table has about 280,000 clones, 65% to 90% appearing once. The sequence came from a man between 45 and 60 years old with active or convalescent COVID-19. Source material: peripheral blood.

The DNA for the CDR3 is TGTGCCAGCTCATTAATTCGAGGGAACACTGAAGCTTTCTTT. Its protein product is CASSLIRGNTEAFF. The chain combines TRBV18 with TRBJ1-1; no clear D. V lost 5 bases, J lost 1 base, and 11 bases lay in between. Germline assignment: CDR1 KGHSH and CDR2 LQKENI. The CDR3 is 14 residues long.